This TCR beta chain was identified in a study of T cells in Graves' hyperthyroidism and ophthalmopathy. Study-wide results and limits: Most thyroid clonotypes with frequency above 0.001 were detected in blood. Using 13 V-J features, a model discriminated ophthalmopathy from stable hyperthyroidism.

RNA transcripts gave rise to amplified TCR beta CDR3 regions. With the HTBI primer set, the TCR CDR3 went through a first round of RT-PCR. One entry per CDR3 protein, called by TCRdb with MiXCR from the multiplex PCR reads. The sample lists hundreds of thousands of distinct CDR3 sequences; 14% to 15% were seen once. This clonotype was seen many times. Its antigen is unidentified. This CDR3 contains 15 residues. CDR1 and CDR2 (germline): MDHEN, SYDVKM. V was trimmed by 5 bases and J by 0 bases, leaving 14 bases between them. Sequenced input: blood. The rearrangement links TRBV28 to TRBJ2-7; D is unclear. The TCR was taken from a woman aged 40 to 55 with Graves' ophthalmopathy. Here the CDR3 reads CASSPLTEDSYEQYF. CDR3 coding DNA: TGTGCCAGCAGTCCCTTGACTGAGGACTCCTACGAGCAGTACTTC.